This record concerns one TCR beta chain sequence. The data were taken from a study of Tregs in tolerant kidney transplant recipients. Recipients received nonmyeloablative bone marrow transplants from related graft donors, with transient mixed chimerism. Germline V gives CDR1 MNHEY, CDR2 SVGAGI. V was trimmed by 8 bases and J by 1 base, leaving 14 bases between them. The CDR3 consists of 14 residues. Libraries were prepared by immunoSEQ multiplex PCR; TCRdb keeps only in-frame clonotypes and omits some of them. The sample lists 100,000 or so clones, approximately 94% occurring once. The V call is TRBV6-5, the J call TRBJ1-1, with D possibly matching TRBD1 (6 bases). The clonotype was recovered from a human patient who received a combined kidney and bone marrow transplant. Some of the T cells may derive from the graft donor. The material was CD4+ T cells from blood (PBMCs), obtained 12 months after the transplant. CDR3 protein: CASSWGGWNTEAFF. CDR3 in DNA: TGTGCCAGCTCGTGGGGGGGCTGGAACACTGAAGCTTTCTTT.